Included here is one T cell receptor (beta chain) sequence, with context. Germline CDR1 reads SNHLY; CDR2 reads FYNNEI. Deletions cut 6 bases from V and 2 bases from J, with 17 bases between. The CDR3 extends over 15 amino acids. The repertoire was sequenced with immunoSEQ multiplex PCR; TCRdb's copy has only in-frame clones and lacks some. The table shows about 45,000 clones, with more than 75% occurring only once. This sample was included in a study of PD-L1 blockade in urothelial cancer. Study overall: Every 3 weeks, patients received intravenous atezolizumab 1,200 mg, beginning 2014. Median T cell yield per blood sample was 110,000 to 150,000 cells.

Sample time point: peripheral blood 6 weeks after treatment start. Metastatic or locally advanced urothelial carcinoma was present in the patients. Each patient gave between 1 and 8 samples, pretreatment and on-treatment. The rearrangement links TRBV2 to TRBJ2-7; D is perhaps TRBD1 (6 bases). This material consisted of PBMCs, taken around atezolizumab (anti-PD-L1) treatment. This receptor was obtained from a man in his sixties with urothelial cancer. In DNA, the CDR3 is TGTGCCAGCAGATCCCCCCAGGGGCCAGCCTACGAGCAGTACTTC. Translated, it gives CASRSPQGPAYEQYF.